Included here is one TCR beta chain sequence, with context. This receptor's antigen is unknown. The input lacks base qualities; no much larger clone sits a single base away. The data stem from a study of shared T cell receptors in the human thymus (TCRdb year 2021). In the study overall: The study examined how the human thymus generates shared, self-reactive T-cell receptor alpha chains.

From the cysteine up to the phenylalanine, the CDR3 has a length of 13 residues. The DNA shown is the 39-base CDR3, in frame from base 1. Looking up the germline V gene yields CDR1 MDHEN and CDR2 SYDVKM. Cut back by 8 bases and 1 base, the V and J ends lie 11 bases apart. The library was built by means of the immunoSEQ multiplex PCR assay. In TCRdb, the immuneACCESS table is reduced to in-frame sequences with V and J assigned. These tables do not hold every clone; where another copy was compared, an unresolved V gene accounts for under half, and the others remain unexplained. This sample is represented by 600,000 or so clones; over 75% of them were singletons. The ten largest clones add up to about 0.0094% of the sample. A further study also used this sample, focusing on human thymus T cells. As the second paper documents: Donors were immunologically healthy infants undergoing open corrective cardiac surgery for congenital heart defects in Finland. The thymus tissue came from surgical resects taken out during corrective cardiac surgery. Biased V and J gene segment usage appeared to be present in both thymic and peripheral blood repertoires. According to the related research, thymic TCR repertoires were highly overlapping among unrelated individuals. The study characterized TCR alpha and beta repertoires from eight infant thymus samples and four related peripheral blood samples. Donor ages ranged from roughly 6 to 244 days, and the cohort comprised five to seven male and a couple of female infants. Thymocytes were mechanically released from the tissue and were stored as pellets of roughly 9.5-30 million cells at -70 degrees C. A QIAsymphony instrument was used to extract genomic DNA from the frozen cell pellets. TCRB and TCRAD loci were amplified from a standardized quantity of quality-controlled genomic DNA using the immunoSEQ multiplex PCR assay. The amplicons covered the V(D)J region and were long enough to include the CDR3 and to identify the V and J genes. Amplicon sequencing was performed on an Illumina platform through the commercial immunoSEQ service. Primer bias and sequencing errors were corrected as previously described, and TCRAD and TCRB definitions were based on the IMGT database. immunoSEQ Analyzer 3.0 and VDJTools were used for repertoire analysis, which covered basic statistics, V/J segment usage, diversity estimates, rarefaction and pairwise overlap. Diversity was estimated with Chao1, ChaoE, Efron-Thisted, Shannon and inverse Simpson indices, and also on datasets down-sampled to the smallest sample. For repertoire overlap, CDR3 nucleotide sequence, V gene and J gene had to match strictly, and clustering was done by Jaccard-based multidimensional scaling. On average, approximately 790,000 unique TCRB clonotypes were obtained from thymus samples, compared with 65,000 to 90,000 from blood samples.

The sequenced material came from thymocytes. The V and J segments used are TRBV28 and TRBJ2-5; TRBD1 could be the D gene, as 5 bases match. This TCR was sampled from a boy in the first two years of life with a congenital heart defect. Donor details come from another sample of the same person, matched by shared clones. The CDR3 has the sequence CASLGAIQETQYF. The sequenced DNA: TGTGCCAGCCTAGGGGCTATCCAAGAGACCCAGTACTTC. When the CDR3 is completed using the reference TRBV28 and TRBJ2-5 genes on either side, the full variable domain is DVKVTQSSRYLVKRTGEKVFLECVQDMDHENMFWYRQDPGLGLRLIYFSYDVKMKEKGDIPEGYSVSREKKERFSLILESASTNQTSMYLCASLGAIQETQYFGPGTRLLVL.